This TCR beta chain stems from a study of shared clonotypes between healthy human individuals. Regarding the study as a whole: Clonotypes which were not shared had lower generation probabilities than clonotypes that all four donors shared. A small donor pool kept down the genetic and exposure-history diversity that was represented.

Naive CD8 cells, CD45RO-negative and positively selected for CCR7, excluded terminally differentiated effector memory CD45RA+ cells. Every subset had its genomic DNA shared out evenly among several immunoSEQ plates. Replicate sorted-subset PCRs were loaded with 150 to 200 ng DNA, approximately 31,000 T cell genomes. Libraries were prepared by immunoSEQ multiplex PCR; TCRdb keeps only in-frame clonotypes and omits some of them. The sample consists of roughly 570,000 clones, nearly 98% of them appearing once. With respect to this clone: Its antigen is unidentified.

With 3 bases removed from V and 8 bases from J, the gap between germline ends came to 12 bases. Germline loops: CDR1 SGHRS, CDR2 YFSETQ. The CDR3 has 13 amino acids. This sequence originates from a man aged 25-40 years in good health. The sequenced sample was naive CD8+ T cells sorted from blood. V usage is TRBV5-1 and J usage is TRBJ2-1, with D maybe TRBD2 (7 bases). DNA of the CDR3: TGCGCCAGCAGCTATCTAGGGGGGGATGAGCAGTTCTTC. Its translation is CASSYLGGDEQFF.